The sequence of this T cell receptor (beta chain) was determined in a study of CD4+ T cells in melanoma. The CDR3 spans 17 residues. V was clipped by 3 bases and J by 5 bases; unmatched bases: 13. Germline-derived CDR1 and CDR2 are LNHNV and YYDKDF (reference sequence). This table comes from immunoSEQ multiplex PCR, and its TCRdb copy is limited to in-frame clones, with some not included. The table includes about 140,000 clones, around 90% detected once. This TCR came from a human donor with melanoma. The V and J genes are TRBV15 and TRBJ2-1, with 7 bases that match TRBD1. The CDR3 loop reads CATSSQYSGTVDNEQFF. CDR3 in DNA: TGTGCCACCAGCAGCCAATACTCCGGGACAGTTGACAATGAGCAGTTCTTC.